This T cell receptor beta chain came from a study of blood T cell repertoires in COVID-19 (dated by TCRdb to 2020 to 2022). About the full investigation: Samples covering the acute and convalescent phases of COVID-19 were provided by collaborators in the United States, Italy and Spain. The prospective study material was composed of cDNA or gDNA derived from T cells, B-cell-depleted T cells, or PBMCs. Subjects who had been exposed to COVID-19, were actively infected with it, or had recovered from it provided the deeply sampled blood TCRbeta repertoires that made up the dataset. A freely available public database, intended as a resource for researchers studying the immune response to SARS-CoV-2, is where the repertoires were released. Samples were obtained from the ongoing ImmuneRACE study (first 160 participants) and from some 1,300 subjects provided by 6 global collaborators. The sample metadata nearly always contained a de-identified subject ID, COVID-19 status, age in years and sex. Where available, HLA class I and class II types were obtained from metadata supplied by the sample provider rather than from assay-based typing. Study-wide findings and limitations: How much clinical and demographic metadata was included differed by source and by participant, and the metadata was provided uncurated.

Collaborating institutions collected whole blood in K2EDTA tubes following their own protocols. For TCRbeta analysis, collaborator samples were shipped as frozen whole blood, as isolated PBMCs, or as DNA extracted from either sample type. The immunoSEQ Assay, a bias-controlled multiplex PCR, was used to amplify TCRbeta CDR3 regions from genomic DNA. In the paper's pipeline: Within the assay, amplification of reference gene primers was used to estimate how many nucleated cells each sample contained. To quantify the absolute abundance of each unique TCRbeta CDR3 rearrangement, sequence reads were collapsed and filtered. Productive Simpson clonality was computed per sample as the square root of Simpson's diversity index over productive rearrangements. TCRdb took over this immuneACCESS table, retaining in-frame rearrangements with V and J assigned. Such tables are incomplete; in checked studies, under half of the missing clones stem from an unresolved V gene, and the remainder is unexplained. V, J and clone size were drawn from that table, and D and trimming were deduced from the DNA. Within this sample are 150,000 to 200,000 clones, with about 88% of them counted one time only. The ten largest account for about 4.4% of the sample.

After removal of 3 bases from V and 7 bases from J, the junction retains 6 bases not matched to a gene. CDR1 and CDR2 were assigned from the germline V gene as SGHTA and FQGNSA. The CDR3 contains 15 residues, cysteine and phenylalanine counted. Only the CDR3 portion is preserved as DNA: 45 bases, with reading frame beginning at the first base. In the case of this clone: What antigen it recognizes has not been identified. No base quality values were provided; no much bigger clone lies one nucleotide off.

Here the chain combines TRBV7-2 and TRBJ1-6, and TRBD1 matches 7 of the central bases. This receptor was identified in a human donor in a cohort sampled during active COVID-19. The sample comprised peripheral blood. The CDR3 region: CASSFDRVGNSPLHF. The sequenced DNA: TGTGCCAGCAGCTTTGACAGGGTGGGGAATTCACCCCTCCACTTT.